The rows below give T cell receptor beta chains drawn from one sample of a study of regulatory T cells in long-lasting Graves disease. TCRdb re-called the multiplex PCR reads with MiXCR, one entry per CDR3 protein. This table has 400,000 to 500,000 distinct CDR3 sequences, approximately 15% appearing once. These data were also reused for a study on T cells in Graves' hyperthyroidism and ophthalmopathy.

Specimen: peripheral blood mononuclear cells (PBMCs), collected at new diagnosis, from a patient treated with antithyroid drugs. The origin of the receptors is a woman aged 45-65 years with Graves disease. The CDR3 runs from the conserved cysteine through the conserved F or W. Fields, in order: J gene, V gene, CDR3 protein.

j_call: TRBJ2-7; v_call: TRBV20-1; cdr3_aa: CSASSGRAYEQYF
j_call: TRBJ2-1; v_call: TRBV7-8; cdr3_aa: CASTYLSFTVYNEQFF
j_call: TRBJ2-3; v_call: TRBV6-1; cdr3_aa: CASKSNGGTQYF
j_call: TRBJ2-5; v_call: TRBV10-3; cdr3_aa: CAISESTGTASGVMTQYF
j_call: TRBJ2-7; v_call: TRBV29-1; cdr3_aa: CSVVGQALGEQYF
j_call: TRBJ1-1; v_call: TRBV4-1; cdr3_aa: CASSQADRVAFF
j_call: TRBJ2-1; v_call: TRBV4-2; cdr3_aa: CASSQEPSGLKLNEQFF
j_call: TRBJ1-1; v_call: TRBV2; cdr3_aa: CASTEPLNTEAFF
j_call: TRBJ1-6; v_call: TRBV5-1; cdr3_aa: CASSLDTKKDSPLHF
j_call: TRBJ2-6; v_call: TRBV6-1; cdr3_aa: CASRPGQGIGANVLTF
j_call: TRBJ2-7; v_call: TRBV7-8; cdr3_aa: CASRRDRMRTHDEQYF